This is a list of T cell receptor beta chains from one sample in a study of T cells in Graves' hyperthyroidism and ophthalmopathy. TCRdb re-called the multiplex PCR reads through MiXCR, storing one row per CDR3 protein. The sample yields roughly 500,000 distinct CDR3 sequences, approximately 22% seen once. Source material: blood. These TCRs come from a woman between 65 and 79 years old with Graves' ophthalmopathy. Each CDR3 is given with its conserved first and last residue. The order of the fields is V gene, CDR3 length, J gene, clone size, D gene, CDR3 protein, CDR3 DNA. A D gene is named only where the DNA matches it firmly. Where a row states a size, it is once, few, many or the class of an expanded clone; other rows omit it.

v_call: TRBV2
cdr3_length: 15
j_call: TRBJ2-7
clone_size: few
d_call: TRBD1
cdr3_aa: CASSAGTGVIYEQYF
cdr3_nt: TGTGCCAGCAGCGCCGGGACAGGGGTTATCTACGAGCAGTACTTC

v_call: TRBV14
cdr3_length: 16
j_call: TRBJ1-2
clone_size: few
d_call: .
cdr3_aa: CASSPPGPGHFYGYTF
cdr3_nt: TGTGCCAGCAGCCCCCCGGGTCCAGGACACTTCTATGGCTACACCTTC

v_call: TRBV20-1
cdr3_length: 16
j_call: TRBJ2-5
clone_size: .
d_call: TRBD2
cdr3_aa: CSARGTSGRSQETQYF
cdr3_nt: TGCAGTGCTAGGGGGACTAGCGGGAGGTCCCAAGAGACCCAGTACTTC

v_call: TRBV5-1
cdr3_length: 16
j_call: TRBJ2-7
clone_size: few
d_call: TRBD2
cdr3_aa: CASSLGLAGENYEQYF
cdr3_nt: TGCGCCAGCAGCTTGGGCCTAGCGGGAGAGAACTACGAGCAGTACTTC

v_call: TRBV12-3/TRBV12-4
cdr3_length: 14
j_call: TRBJ2-2
clone_size: many
d_call: .
cdr3_aa: CASSTPLFSGELFF
cdr3_nt: TGTGCCAGCAGCACCCCACTGTTTTCCGGGGAGCTGTTTTTT

v_call: TRBV3-1
cdr3_length: 15
j_call: TRBJ1-2
clone_size: few
d_call: .
cdr3_aa: CASSHSTGKVGGYTF
cdr3_nt: TGTGCCAGCAGCCATTCGACGGGGAAGGTGGGTGGCTACACCTTC

v_call: TRBV10-3
cdr3_length: 13
j_call: TRBJ2-1
clone_size: .
d_call: .
cdr3_aa: CAISPPSGNEQFF
cdr3_nt: TGTGCCATCTCCCCCCCTTCCGGCAATGAGCAGTTCTTC

v_call: TRBV30
cdr3_length: 14
j_call: TRBJ1-5
clone_size: once
d_call: TRBD1
cdr3_aa: CAWRTGTGGQPQHF
cdr3_nt: TGTGCCTGGAGGACCGGGACAGGGGGTCAGCCCCAGCATTTT

v_call: TRBV19
cdr3_length: 15
j_call: TRBJ2-3
clone_size: .
d_call: TRBD2
cdr3_aa: CASSRMSGGTDTQYF
cdr3_nt: TGTGCCAGTAGTAGGATGAGCGGGGGCACAGATACGCAGTATTTT

v_call: TRBV7-2
cdr3_length: 15
j_call: TRBJ2-7
clone_size: .
d_call: TRBD2
cdr3_aa: CASEASGVSSYEQYF
cdr3_nt: TGTGCCAGCGAGGCTAGCGGGGTAAGCTCCTACGAGCAGTACTTC

v_call: TRBV7-2
cdr3_length: 17
j_call: TRBJ1-6
clone_size: few
d_call: .
cdr3_aa: CASSLVGTPSYNSPLHF
cdr3_nt: TGTGCCAGCAGCTTAGTCGGCACCCCCTCCTATAATTCACCCCTCCACTTT

v_call: TRBV12-3/TRBV12-4
cdr3_length: 13
j_call: TRBJ2-2
clone_size: .
d_call: .
cdr3_aa: CASSPLRAGELFF
cdr3_nt: TGTGCCAGCAGCCCCCTTAGGGCCGGGGAGCTGTTTTTT

v_call: TRBV29-1
cdr3_length: 14
j_call: TRBJ2-3
clone_size: .
d_call: .
cdr3_aa: CSVESGSPTDTQYF
cdr3_nt: TGCAGCGTTGAAAGCGGGTCCCCCACAGATACGCAGTATTTT

v_call: TRBV20-1
cdr3_length: 13
j_call: TRBJ2-5
clone_size: many
d_call: TRBD2
cdr3_aa: CSAHKGGQETQYF
cdr3_nt: TGCAGTGCCCATAAGGGAGGGCAAGAGACCCAGTACTTC

v_call: TRBV20-1
cdr3_length: 15
j_call: TRBJ2-4
clone_size: few
d_call: TRBD2
cdr3_aa: CSARSSGSTKNIQYF
cdr3_nt: TGCAGTGCTAGATCTAGCGGGAGTACCAAAAACATTCAGTACTTC

v_call: TRBV24-1
cdr3_length: 14
j_call: TRBJ2-2
clone_size: .
d_call: .
cdr3_aa: CATSAAGKAGELFF
cdr3_nt: TGTGCCACCAGTGCGGCAGGGAAGGCCGGGGAGCTGTTTTTT

v_call: TRBV7-3
cdr3_length: 15
j_call: TRBJ2-2
clone_size: many
d_call: .
cdr3_aa: CATGGSGSNTGELFF
cdr3_nt: TGTGCCACTGGGGGGTCAGGATCGAACACCGGGGAGCTGTTTTTT

v_call: TRBV6-2/TRBV6-3
cdr3_length: 14
j_call: TRBJ2-7
clone_size: .
d_call: TRBD2
cdr3_aa: CATSWTSGRFEQYF
cdr3_nt: TGTGCCACCTCCTGGACTAGCGGGAGGTTCGAGCAGTACTTC

v_call: TRBV19
cdr3_length: 19
j_call: TRBJ2-1
clone_size: .
d_call: TRBD2
cdr3_aa: CASSLGWTSGSSPYNEQFF
cdr3_nt: TGTGCCAGTAGCCTAGGATGGACTAGCGGGAGCAGCCCCTACAATGAGCAGTTCTTC

v_call: TRBV5-1
cdr3_length: 14
j_call: TRBJ2-1
clone_size: .
d_call: TRBD2
cdr3_aa: CASSPGGGQNEQFF
cdr3_nt: TGCGCCAGCAGCCCCGGGGGGGGACAAAATGAGCAGTTCTTC

v_call: TRBV20-1
cdr3_length: 14
j_call: TRBJ2-7
clone_size: .
d_call: TRBD2
cdr3_aa: CSTSMTSGRGEQYF
cdr3_nt: TGCAGTACTAGTATGACTAGCGGGAGGGGTGAGCAGTACTTC

v_call: TRBV3-1
cdr3_length: 14
j_call: TRBJ2-3
clone_size: .
d_call: .
cdr3_aa: CASSHLLKGDTQYF
cdr3_nt: TGTGCCAGCAGCCACCTACTAAAGGGGGATACGCAGTATTTT